This T cell receptor beta chain stems from a study of T-cell memory formation after mild COVID-19. This clonotype was seen repeatedly, ten times or more. Antigen specificity is unknown. MiXCR, applied by TCRdb to the 5' RACE reads, yields one record per CDR3 protein. This table holds hundreds of thousands of distinct CDR3 sequences, 15% found once. Overall study findings and caveats: There was no confirmation that second-wave clones peaking on day 37 were SARS-CoV-2 specific.

From germline, CDR1 is SGHVS and CDR2 FNYEAQ. Trimming cost V 5 bases and J 6 bases, with 13 bases left between them. The CDR3 is 13 residues long. The specimen sequenced was PBMCs or a T cell subset sorted from them (not recorded which). This sequence joins TRBV7-6 and TRBJ1-1; a possible D gene is TRBD1 (5 bases). The receptor was isolated from an adult woman who had mild COVID-19 (a few samples of this study predate the infection). Cell type and time point are not known. The DNA for the CDR3 is TGTGCCAGCAGCATCAGGGTTATGGCTGAAGCTTTCTTT. Encoded protein: CASSIRVMAEAFF.